What follows is one T cell receptor (beta chain) and its context. This specimen comes from a study of blood T cell repertoires in COVID-19. TCRdb keeps only in-frame clones here, not all; method: immunoSEQ multiplex PCR. The sample yields roughly 400,000 clones, over 85% seen once. Unmatched junction bases numbered 11, after V lost 7 bases and J lost 2 bases. This CDR3 comprises 15 residues. The germline V gene has CDR1 MNHEY and CDR2 SVGAGI. Sequenced sample: PBMCs or T cells enriched from blood (not recorded which). The chain couples TRBV6-5 to TRBJ2-7, with 7 bases lining up with TRBD1. The receptor's source is a woman aged 30 to 39 who had recovered from COVID-19. DNA of the CDR3: TGTGCCAGCAACCAGGACAGGCGCCTGACCTACGAGCAGTACTTC. Amino acid sequence: CASNQDRRLTYEQYF.